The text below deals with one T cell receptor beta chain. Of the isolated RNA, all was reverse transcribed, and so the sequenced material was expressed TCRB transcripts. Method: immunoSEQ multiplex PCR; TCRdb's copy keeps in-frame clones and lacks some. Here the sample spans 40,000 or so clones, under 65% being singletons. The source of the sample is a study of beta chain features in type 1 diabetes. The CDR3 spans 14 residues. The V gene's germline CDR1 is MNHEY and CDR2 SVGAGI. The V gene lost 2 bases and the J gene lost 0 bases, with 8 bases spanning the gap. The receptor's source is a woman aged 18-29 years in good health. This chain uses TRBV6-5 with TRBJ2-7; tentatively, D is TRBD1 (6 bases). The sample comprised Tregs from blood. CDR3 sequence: CASSYRGSSYEQYF. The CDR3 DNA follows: TGTGCCAGCAGTTACAGGGGGAGCTCCTACGAGCAGTACTTC.